Each of the 5 T cell receptor beta chains below was sequenced from the same sample in a study of shared clonotypes between healthy human individuals. Some clones are missing from TCRdb's copy, which holds only in-frame ones; the method was immunoSEQ multiplex PCR. The sample holds some 96,000 clones, 40% to 55% seen once. The sequenced material came from PBMCs. The origin of the receptors is a woman aged 40 to 49 in good health. Some clones in this sample may be carry-over from other donors' samples.

About this clone: Possible read error: a much larger clone is one base away. Since no conserved phenylalanine or tryptophan closes the CDR3, a read error is the likely cause. The chain combines TRBV7-3 with TRBJ2-6; unclear D gene. This CDR3 region has 17 residues. Germline loops: CDR1 SGHTA, CDR2 FQGTGA. With 5 bases removed from V and 0 bases from J, the gap between germline ends came to 14 bases. For the CDR3, the DNA is TGTGCCAGCAGCCCCCGCGGTGGTACCTCTGGGGCCAACGTCCTGACTCTC. Protein sequence: CASSPRGGTSGANVLTL.

Worth noting for this clone: This specimen includes other DNA sequences encoding the same CDR3. CDR3 protein: CASSIHRGGPGGELFF. The CDR3 DNA reads TGTGCCAGTAGTATTCATCGGGGCGGGCCGGGCGGGGAGCTGTTTTTT. The rearrangement joins TRBV19 to TRBJ2-2, with D perhaps TRBD1 or TRBD2 (5 bases each). V lost 3 bases and J lost 7, with 18 bases in between. Germline V gene data show CDR1 as LNHDA and CDR2 as SQIVND (reference sequence). The CDR3 sequence is 16 residues long.

This clone was observed at least ten times. This chain connects TRBV29-1 to TRBJ2-1, with TRBD2 matching over 10 bases. The CDR3 covers 15 residues. After removal of 6 bases from V and 6 bases from J, the junction contained 11 bases not matched to a gene. Germline assignment: CDR1 SQVTM and CDR2 ANQGSEA. The CDR3, as DNA: TGCAGCGTGATCTACCTAGCGGGAGACGTCAATGAGCAGTTCTTC. Protein sequence: CSVIYLAGDVNEQFF.

This clone was recorded at least ten times. Other DNA sequences from this sample encode an identical CDR3 as well. The chain carries TRBV5-1 and TRBJ2-5, with TRBD2 matching over 13 bases. CDR1 and CDR2 (germline): SGHRS, YFSETQ. There are 17 residues in the CDR3. V was clipped by 4 bases and J by 5 bases; unmatched bases: 11. The DNA for the CDR3 is TGCGCCAGCAGCCCGGGACTAGCGGGATTCTGGGGGGAGACCCAGTACTTC. This encodes CASSPGLAGFWGETQYF.

This clone has only a few counts. V gene TRBV30 combines with J gene TRBJ2-3; possibly TRBD1 for D (6 bases). This CDR3 is 16 amino acids long. Trimming shortened V by 5 bases and J by 3 bases, and 21 bases separated the two germline ends. Germline V CDR1 and CDR2: GTSNPN, SVGIG (reference sequence). The CDR3 loop is CAWGTGVGASTDTQYF. As DNA, the CDR3 is TGTGCCTGGGGGACCGGAGTGGGGGCTTCAACAGATACGCAGTATTTT.